A single sample is the source of the 21 T cell receptor beta chains below, sequenced in a study of cytomegalovirus exposure and HLA in healthy donors. The PCR was carried out with 60 Vbeta primers and 13 Jbeta primers. Clones were read by immunoSEQ multiplex PCR, and TCRdb kept only the in-frame ones, dropping some. The repertoire holds under 200,000 clones, with around four fifths as singletons. Sequencing used PBMCs. The source of these receptors is a female donor in good health and CMV-seronegative.

CDR3 coding DNA: TGTGCCAGCAGTTGGCCGGGCGGGAGTTTGAATGAGCAGTTCTTC. Protein: CASSWPGGSLNEQFF. V is TRBV28 and J is TRBJ2-1, with 7 bases aligning to TRBD2. From germline, CDR1 is MDHEN and CDR2 SYDVKM. Trimming cost V 4 bases and J 7 bases; bases outside gene matches: 10. The CDR3 is 15 residues long.

The V and J genes are TRBV10-2 and TRBJ2-3; maybe TRBD2 (5 bases). V was clipped by 7 bases and J by 3 bases, with 14 bases between them. Germline-derived CDR1 and CDR2 are WSHSY and SAAADI. This CDR3 has 14 amino acids. The CDR3 DNA sequence: TGCGCCAGCACTGGCCTAGCCCATACAGATACGCAGTATTTT. Amino acids: CASTGLAHTDTQYF.

The CDR3 region has the DNA TGTGCCAGCAGTAAACAGGGCGGTAATTCACCCCTCCACTTT. Translation: CASSKQGGNSPLHF. The chain couples TRBV6-5 to TRBJ1-6, with a possible D match to TRBD1 (6 bases). The CDR3 spans 14 residues. V dropped 5 bases and J dropped 6 bases, with 11 bases sitting between them. Germline V gene data show CDR1 as MNHEY and CDR2 as SVGAGI.

This sequence joins TRBV7-6 and TRBJ2-1, with 8 bases fitting TRBD1. The ends lost 1 base at V and 7 bases at J; junction bases unmatched: 6. CDR3 size: 15 residues. Germline V gene lookup returns CDR1 SGHVS and CDR2 FNYEAQ. The CDR3 DNA reads as TGTGCCAGCAGCTTAGGGGCAGGGGGCCGGAATGAGCAGTTCTTC. Protein: CASSLGAGGRNEQFF.

The CDR3, as DNA: TGTGCCAGCAGTTACTCGCGGGAGCAGCCCCAGCATTTT. Translated: CASSYSREQPQHF. The genes are TRBV6-6 and TRBJ1-5; no clear D. In germline, CDR1 is MNHNY, CDR2 SVGAGI (reference sequence). The CDR3 consists of 13 residues. V lost 0 bases and J lost 7, with 7 bases in between.

V usage is TRBV5-5 and J usage is TRBJ1-1; D is unresolved. Trimming took 5 bases from V and 6 from J, leaving 17 bases between them. Looked up from germline, CDR1 is SGHKS and CDR2 is YYEKEE (reference sequence). The length of the CDR3 is 14 residues. The CDR3 bases are TGTGCCAGCAGTCCATCTCCGACAAGAGCTGAAGCTTTCTTT. Its protein is CASSPSPTRAEAFF.

This clone showed up many times. The chain is built from TRBV27 and TRBJ2-3, with D possibly being TRBD1 (5 bases). Germline V CDR1 and CDR2: MNHEY, SMNVEV (reference sequence). V was pared by 4 bases and J by 4 bases, with 9 bases between. This CDR3 has 13 amino acids. The chain's CDR3 is CASSYGAPDTQYF. CDR3 in DNA: TGTGCCAGCAGTTATGGGGCCCCAGATACGCAGTATTTT.

V gene TRBV29-1 combines with J gene TRBJ1-1; tentative D call: TRBD1 (5 bases). The CDR3 has 13 residues. V was trimmed by 6 bases and J by 3 bases, leaving 14 bases between them. Germline assignment: CDR1 SQVTM and CDR2 ANQGSEA. CDR3 in amino acids: CSVAIGGDTEAFF. The CDR3 coding sequence is TGCAGCGTAGCGATCGGGGGGGACACTGAAGCTTTCTTT.

The chain links TRBV6-5 to TRBJ2-5; tentative D call: TRBD2 (6 bases). V was pared by 10 bases and J by 5 bases, with 17 bases between. CDR1 MNHEY and CDR2 SVGAGI come from the germline V gene. The CDR3 is 13 residues long. The CDR3 protein is CATLTRRGETQYF. CDR3 sequence (DNA): TGTGCCACCTTGACTAGGAGGGGTGAGACCCAGTACTTC.

V is TRBV5-1 and J is TRBJ2-3, with 8 bases aligning to TRBD1. This CDR3 has 16 amino acids. Unmatched junction bases numbered 10, after V lost 4 bases and J lost 3 bases. Germline-derived CDR1 and CDR2 are SGHRS and YFSETQ. CDR3 bases: TGCGCCAGCAGCCCATCCGGCAGGGGGCGAACAGATACGCAGTATTTT. As protein: CASSPSGRGRTDTQYF. The full variable domain, with the rest looked up from reference TRBV5-1 and TRBJ2-3, is KAGVTQTPRYLIKTRGQQVTLSCSPISGHRSVSWYQQTPGQGLQFLFEYFSETQRNKGNFPGRFSGRQFSNSRSEMNVSTLELGDSALYLCASSPSGRGRTDTQYFGPGTRLTVL.

For this clone: Other DNA sequences from this sample encode an identical CDR3 as well. This chain joins TRBV6-4 and TRBJ2-1; 7 bases match TRBD2. From germline, CDR1 is MRHNA and CDR2 SNTAGT. The V and J ends lost 0 bases and 1 base, in that order; junction bases with no gene match: 0. The CDR3 is made up of 15 amino acids. The CDR3 nucleotides are TGTGCCAGCAGTGACTCTAGCGGGTCCTACAATGAGCAGTTCTTC. This gives the protein CASSDSSGSYNEQFF.

The chain carries TRBV6-1 and TRBJ2-1; no reliable D call. The germline CDR1 and CDR2 sequences are MNHNS and SASEGT. This CDR3 spans 13 amino acids. Between the trimmed V and J ends, which lost 3 bases and 7 bases, there was a span of 10 bases. Here the CDR3 DNA reads TGTGCCAGCAGTGACCAAGAGGAAAATGAGCAGTTCTTC. This codes for CASSDQEENEQFF.

V gene TRBV6-6 combines with J gene TRBJ2-2, with 11 bases identical to TRBD1. From germline, CDR1 is MNHNY and CDR2 SVGAGI (reference sequence). Trimming removed 6 bases from V and 4 bases from J; junction bases left unmatched: 4. CDR3 length equals 15 residues. DNA of the CDR3: TGTGCCAGCAGGGACAGGGGGCGGGCCACCGGGGAGCTGTTTTTT. Translation gives CASRDRGRATGELFF.

The rearrangement links TRBV27 to TRBJ2-7; D gene unclear. The CDR3 consists of 9 residues. CDR1 and CDR2 (germline): MNHEY, SMNVEV (reference sequence). Deletions cut 6 bases from V and 5 bases from J, with 2 bases between. The CDR3 protein is CASSNEQYF. As DNA, the CDR3 is TGTGCCAGCAGCAACGAGCAGTACTTC.

The V gene is TRBV19, the J gene TRBJ2-1; 9 nucleotides agree with TRBD1. The CDR3 loop spans 13 amino acids. CDR1 is LNHDA and CDR2 is SQIVND in the germline V gene (reference sequence). V trimming: 6 bases; J trimming: 8 bases; junction bases outside the gene matches: 5. CDR3 coding DNA: TGTGCCAGTAGATCGGACAGGGGCCATGAGCAGTTCTTC. It yields the protein CASRSDRGHEQFF.

The CDR3 sequence: CASTRTSGRPRQLGVYEQYF. For the CDR3, the DNA is TGTGCCAGCACCCGGACTAGCGGGAGGCCCCGCCAACTAGGCGTCTACGAGCAGTACTTC. This chain joins TRBV28 and TRBJ2-7, with 14 bases identical to TRBD2. J lost 3 bases, V lost 7 bases, and 20 bases had no gene match. The length of the CDR3 is 20 residues. Germline V gene data show CDR1 as MDHEN and CDR2 as SYDVKM. The complete variable domain, with remaining parts taken from reference TRBV28 and TRBJ2-7, reads DVKVTQSSRYLVKRTGEKVFLECVQDMDHENMFWYRQDPGLGLRLIYFSYDVKMKEKGDIPEGYSVSREKKERFSLILESASTNQTSMYLCASTRTSGRPRQLGVYEQYFGPGTRLTVT.

This chain links TRBV7-2 with TRBJ2-7; maybe TRBD1 (7 bases). V dropped 1 base and J dropped 7 bases, with 17 bases sitting between them. The CDR3 spans 15 residues. Looked up from germline, CDR1 is SGHTA and CDR2 is FQGNSA. CDR3 bases: TGTGCCAGCAGCTTAGATCCCGCAGGGGGGAGAGAGCAGTACTTC. Protein product: CASSLDPAGGREQYF.

The rearrangement links TRBV11-2 to TRBJ2-1; 11 bases are a match to TRBD2. Trimming cost V 2 bases and J 4 bases; bases outside gene matches: 7. From germline, CDR1 is SGHAT and CDR2 FQNNGV. CDR3 size: 17 residues. CDR3 sequence (DNA): TGTGCCAGCAGCTTACGCCATAGCGGGAGGGTATACAATGAGCAGTTCTTC. Its translation is CASSLRHSGRVYNEQFF. Looking up the rest from reference TRBV11-2 and TRBJ2-1 gives the full variable domain: EAGVAQSPRYKIIEKRQSVAFWCNPISGHATLYWYQQILGQGPKLLIQFQNNGVVDDSQLPKDRFSAERLKGVDSTLKIQPAKLEDSAVYLCASSLRHSGRVYNEQFFGPGTRLTVL.

The V gene is TRBV5-6, the J gene TRBJ1-5; D is unclear. Germline loops: CDR1 SGHDT, CDR2 YYEEEE. V was clipped by 4 bases and J by 7 bases, with 24 bases between them. The CDR3 extends over 17 amino acids. This chain's CDR3 is CASSQREPLIYHQPQHF. In DNA form, the CDR3 reads TGTGCCAGCAGCCAGAGGGAACCTCTGATCTATCACCAGCCCCAGCATTTT. The full variable domain, rest sourced from reference TRBV5-6 and TRBJ1-5, is DAGVTQSPTHLIKTRGQQVTLRCSPKSGHDTVSWYQQALGQGPQFIFQYYEEEERQRGNFPDRFSGHQFPNYSSELNVNALLLGDSALYLCASSQREPLIYHQPQHFGDGTRLSIL.

The CDR3 nucleotides read TGTGCCAGCGTGGAGGGTCTGCAGTACTTC. This sequence encodes CASVEGLQYF. The chain joins TRBV2 to TRBJ2-7; the D gene is possibly TRBD2 (6 bases). Trimming removed 8 bases at V and 9 bases at J, with 11 bases between. Germline CDR1 reads SNHLY; CDR2 reads FYNNEI. The CDR3 contains 10 residues.

The chain combines TRBV2 with TRBJ2-1, with D possibly being TRBD2 (5 bases). CDR1 and CDR2 (germline): SNHLY, FYNNEI. V was cut by 8 bases and J by 6 bases, with 11 bases left in between. The CDR3 has 12 amino acids. The CDR3 sequence: CASGSRGNEQFF. The CDR3 nucleotides read TGTGCCAGCGGGAGTCGGGGCAATGAGCAGTTCTTC. Filled out from reference TRBV2 and TRBJ2-1, the complete variable domain reads EPEVTQTPSHQVTQMGQEVILRCVPISNHLYFYWYRQILGQKVEFLVSFYNNEISEKSEIFDDQFSVERPDGSNFTLKIRSTKLEDSAMYFCASGSRGNEQFFGPGTRLTVL.